This T cell receptor (beta chain) was found in a study of blood T cell repertoires in COVID-19. Study background: Sources were T cells, B-cell-depleted T cells, or PBMCs; the material itself was cDNA or gDNA.

Authors' processing steps: Counts of nucleated cells, estimated from reference gene primer amplification, were obtained. The table came from immunoSEQ multiplex PCR; TCRdb's copy has only in-frame clones and leaves some out. Clone size and the V and J calls come from that table; the DNA yielded D and trimming. Of around 170,000 clones in the sample, roughly 83% were seen once. With V trimmed by 6 bases and J by 2 bases, 5 bases remained unmatched. CDR3 length: 15 residues. Germline V gene lookup returns CDR1 MNHEY and CDR2 SVGAGI. The chain is built from TRBV6-5 and TRBJ1-5; 9 bases match TRBD1. This clonotype originated in a man younger than 30 with active or convalescent COVID-19. Sequencing was carried out using peripheral blood. CDR3 protein: CASRSGTGRNQPQHF. The DNA of the CDR3 is TGTGCCAGCAGATCCGGGACAGGGCGCAATCAGCCCCAGCATTTT.